The present entry profiles one TCR beta chain with its context. What antigen it recognizes has not been identified. No base qualities exist here, and no much larger clone lies one base off it. The treatment or condition label, as the study defines it: allogeneic hematopoietic cell transplantation with graft depleted of TCRalphabeta T cells and CD19 B cells. Transplant recipients were children who received TCRalphabeta/CD19-depleted allogeneic hematopoietic cell grafts. This sample stems from a study of T-cell reconstitution after alpha-beta-depleted transplantation in children (TCRdb year 2016). In the study overall: Using TCR repertoire profiling, the study followed T-cell immune reconstitution in a quantitative way in children after TCRalphabeta/CD19-depleted allogeneic hematopoietic cell transplantation.

The research as a whole found: The apparently early recovery of alphabetaT-cell counts about two months after transplant reportedly depended on only several hundred rapidly expanded clones that came from non-depleted graft cells. The high TCRbeta diversity at day 60 in some patients was ascribed to recipient T cells and intrathymic progenitors that had survived conditioning. Over subsequent months, a decline in hyperexpanded clone frequencies was noted, and after one year, T-cell counts and TCRbeta diversity were mostly ascribed to newly produced T cells.

The receptor library was made with PCR. Sequencer: Illumina HiSeq 2500. TCR library preparation used molecular barcoding, with unique molecular identifiers applied to normalize quantification of the TCRbeta repertoire. Clones were called with MiXCR by TCRdb after fastp trimmed the public reads at Q25, and only in-frame beta chains were retained. A single entry per CDR3 protein holds the most common genes and DNA from its merged rows. The sample table lists about 900,000 distinct CDR3 sequences, less than 30% of them with a count of one. The ten largest make up over 25% of the sample. The CDR3 sequence holds 12 residues, the cysteine and phenylalanine included. Only the CDR3 DNA is retained, 36 bases long and in frame from the first base. From the germline V gene, CDR1 is MNHEY and CDR2 is SVGAGI. The V end gives up 10 bases and the J end 12 bases, leaving 12 bases in the junction not matched to a gene.

The V gene is TRBV6-5 and the J gene is TRBJ2-1; 7 junctional bases match TRBD1. The source material was PBMCs, mostly from graft donor cells, sampled 360 days after TCRalphabeta/CD19-depleted stem cell transplant. The TCR comes from a boy under three years old who had a stem cell transplant for SCID, so the T cells may come from the graft donor. The bases are TGTGCCACACTACAGGGGTCAGGCGTGCAGTTCTTC. Its amino acids are CATLQGSGVQFF.